The entry below gives a single TCR beta chain sequence along with its context. This record comes from a study of blood T cell repertoires in COVID-19. In the authors' workflow: Estimates of nucleated cell counts were drawn from the amplification of reference gene primers. TCRdb's table, derived via immunoSEQ multiplex PCR, lists solely in-frame clones and lacks some. For V, J and clone size, that table is used; D and trimming come from the DNA. The sample shows 200,000 to 250,000 clones, roughly 86% of them seen only once. CDR3 length equals 15 residues. After removal of 7 bases from V and 5 bases from J, the junction contained 10 bases not matched to a gene. The germline gives CDR1 SGHAT, CDR2 FQNNGV.

The V and J genes are TRBV11-2 and TRBJ2-5; 10 positions agree with TRBD1. The sequence derives from a woman aged 55-75 years with acute or convalescent COVID-19. The material sequenced was peripheral blood. The CDR3 nucleotides are TGTGCCAGCACCGAGTTTGGGACAGGGGAGGAGACCCAGTACTTC. Protein product: CASTEFGTGEETQYF.